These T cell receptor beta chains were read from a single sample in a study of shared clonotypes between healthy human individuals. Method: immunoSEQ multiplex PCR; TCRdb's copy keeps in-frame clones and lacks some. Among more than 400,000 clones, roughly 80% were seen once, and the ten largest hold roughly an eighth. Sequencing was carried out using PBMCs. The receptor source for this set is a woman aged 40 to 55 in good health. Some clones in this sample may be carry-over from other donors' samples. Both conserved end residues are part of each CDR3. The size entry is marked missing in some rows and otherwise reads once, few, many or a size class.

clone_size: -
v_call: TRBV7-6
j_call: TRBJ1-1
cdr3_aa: CASSLLSGEVGIEAFF

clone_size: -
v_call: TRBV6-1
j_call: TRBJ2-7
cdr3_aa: CASSEGTGGAQYF

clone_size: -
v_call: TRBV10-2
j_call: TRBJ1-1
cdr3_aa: CASSSLPRTEAFF

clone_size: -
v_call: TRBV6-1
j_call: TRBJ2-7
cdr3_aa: CAGATGQDPYEQYF

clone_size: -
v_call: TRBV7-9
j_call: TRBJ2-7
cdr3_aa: CASSPGGGLSYEQYF

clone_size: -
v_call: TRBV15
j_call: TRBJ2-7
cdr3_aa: CATSRDRGQREQYF

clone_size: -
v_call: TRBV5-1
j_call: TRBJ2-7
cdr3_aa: CASRLGQGQGAYEQYF

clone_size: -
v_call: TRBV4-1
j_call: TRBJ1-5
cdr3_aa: CASSRLQGSQPQHF

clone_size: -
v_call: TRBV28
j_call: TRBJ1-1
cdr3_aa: CASSLSRTGIVTEAFF

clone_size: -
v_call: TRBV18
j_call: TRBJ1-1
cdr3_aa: CASSPNRGHTEAFF

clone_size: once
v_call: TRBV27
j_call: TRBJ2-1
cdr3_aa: CASSLTNWNDEQFF

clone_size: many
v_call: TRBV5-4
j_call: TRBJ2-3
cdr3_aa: CASSRSGLPLLTDTQYF

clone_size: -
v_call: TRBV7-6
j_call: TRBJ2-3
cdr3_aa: CASSFRTAREADTQYF

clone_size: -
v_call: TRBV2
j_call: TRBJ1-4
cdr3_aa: CASSPPRGSNEKLFF

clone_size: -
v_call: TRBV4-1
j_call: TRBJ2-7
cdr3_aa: CASSQGLAEVYEQYF

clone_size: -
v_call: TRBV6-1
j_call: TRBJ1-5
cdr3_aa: CASKTGAAGNQPQHF

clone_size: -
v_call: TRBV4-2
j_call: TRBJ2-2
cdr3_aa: CASSLTGFGDTGELFF

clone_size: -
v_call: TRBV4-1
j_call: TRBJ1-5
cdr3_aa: CASSQDLRADLPNQPQHF

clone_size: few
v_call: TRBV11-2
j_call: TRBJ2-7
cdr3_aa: CASSPRPAGEPNEQYF

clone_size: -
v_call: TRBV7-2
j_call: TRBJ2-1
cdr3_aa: CASSRDFGPYNEQFF

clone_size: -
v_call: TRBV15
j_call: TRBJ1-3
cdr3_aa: CATSTDGTGFGNTIYF

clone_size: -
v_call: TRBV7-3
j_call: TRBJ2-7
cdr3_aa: CASSPSAGLASYEQYF

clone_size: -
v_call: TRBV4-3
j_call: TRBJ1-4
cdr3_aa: CASSQGEGVGEKLFF

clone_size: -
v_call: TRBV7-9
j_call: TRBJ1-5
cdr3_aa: CASSLDMPPQPQHF

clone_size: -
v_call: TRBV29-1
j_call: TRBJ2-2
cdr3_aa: CSVDRGPGELFF

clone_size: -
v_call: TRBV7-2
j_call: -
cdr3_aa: CASSLQNWGREYEQYF

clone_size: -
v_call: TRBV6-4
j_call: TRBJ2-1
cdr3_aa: CASSDGGAGNEQFF

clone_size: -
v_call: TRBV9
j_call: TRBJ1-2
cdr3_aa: CASSVSGGYTF

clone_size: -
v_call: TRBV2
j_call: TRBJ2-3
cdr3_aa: CASSATSGRDTQYF

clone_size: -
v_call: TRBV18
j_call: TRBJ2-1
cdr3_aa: CASSVSGSYNEQFF

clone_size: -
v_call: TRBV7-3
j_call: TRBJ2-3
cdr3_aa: CASSLTGADTQYF

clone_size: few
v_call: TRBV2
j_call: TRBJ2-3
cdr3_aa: CASGAGLAGGDTQYF

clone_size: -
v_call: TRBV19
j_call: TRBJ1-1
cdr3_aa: CASSIGGASNTEAFF

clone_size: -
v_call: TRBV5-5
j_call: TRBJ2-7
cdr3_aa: CASSLGQSYEQYF

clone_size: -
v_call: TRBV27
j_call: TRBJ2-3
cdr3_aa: CASSPLTSVSTDTQYF

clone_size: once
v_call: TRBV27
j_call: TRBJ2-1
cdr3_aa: CASNPDRPGNEQFF

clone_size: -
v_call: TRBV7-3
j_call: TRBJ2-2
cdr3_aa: CASSSDPSGVGTGELFF

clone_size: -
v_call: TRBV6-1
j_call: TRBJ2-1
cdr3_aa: CASRIREGPYNEQFF

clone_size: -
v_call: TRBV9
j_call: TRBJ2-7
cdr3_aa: CASSVVAGGGEQYF

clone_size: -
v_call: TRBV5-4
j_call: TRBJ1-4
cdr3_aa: CASSLAGQGREKLFF

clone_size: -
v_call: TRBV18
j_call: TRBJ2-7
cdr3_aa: CASSPSGFYEQYF

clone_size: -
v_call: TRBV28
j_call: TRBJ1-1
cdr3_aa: CASSSPVRGRLRDTEAFF

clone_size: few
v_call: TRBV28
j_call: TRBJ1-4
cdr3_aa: CASGTEGVATNEKLFF